The 27 T cell receptor beta chains listed next were all sequenced from one sample in a study of Ad26.COV2.S vaccination and SARS-CoV-2 variants. The treatment is: around 19 received Ad26.COV2.S at low or high dose, single or two shots; about five received placebo; per-sample allocation not given. Day 63 following the first vaccine or placebo injection was when the samples were taken. Only in-frame clones appear in the TCRdb table, and some are missing; sequencing was by immunoSEQ multiplex PCR. The table includes 240,000 or so clones, approximately 88% detected once. Sequenced here: peripheral blood, sampled in a trial of Ad26.COV2.S vaccine versus placebo. Receptor source: a person between 18 and 59 years old who received the Ad26.COV2.S COVID-19 vaccine or a placebo.

The chain links TRBV5-1 to TRBJ2-7, with D possibly called TRBD1 or TRBD2 (6 bases each). This CDR3 comprises 14 residues. V lost 0 bases, J lost 5 bases, and 12 bases lay in between. The germline V gene has CDR1 SGHRS and CDR2 YFSETQ. The CDR3 protein is CASSLVGGSNEQYF. CDR3 nucleotide sequence: TGCGCCAGCAGCTTGGTAGGGGGGAGTAACGAGCAGTACTTC. The full variable domain, completed using reference TRBV5-1 and TRBJ2-7, is KAGVTQTPRYLIKTRGQQVTLSCSPISGHRSVSWYQQTPGQGLQFLFEYFSETQRNKGNFPGRFSGRQFSNSRSEMNVSTLELGDSALYLCASSLVGGSNEQYFGPGTRLTVT.

CDR3 loop: CASNGASEQFF. The CDR3 DNA follows: TGTGCCAGCAATGGGGCTAGTGAGCAGTTCTTC. The chain carries TRBV28 and TRBJ2-1; possible D gene TRBD1, 5 bases. The length of the CDR3 is 11 residues. Germline V CDR1 and CDR2: MDHEN, SYDVKM. V was shortened by 7 bases and J by 9 bases, with 10 bases between the two germline ends.

V and J are TRBV5-6 and TRBJ2-3; weak D call: TRBD2 (6 bases). V was trimmed by 0 bases and J by 0 bases, leaving 11 bases between them. This CDR3 contains 16 residues. Germline assignment: CDR1 SGHDT and CDR2 YYEEEE. The CDR3 protein is CASSLEVGGSTDTQYF. Here the CDR3 DNA reads TGTGCCAGCAGCTTGGAGGTCGGGGGTAGCACAGATACGCAGTATTTT.

This clone was detected ten times or more. The CDR3 here is CATSLEAGNSPLHF. The CDR3 coding sequence is TGTGCCACCAGCTTAGAGGCGGGGAATTCACCCCTCCACTTT. The J gene is TRBJ1-6, the V gene TRBV15; D call uncertain. The CDR3 is 14 amino acids. Germline CDR1 LNHNV, CDR2 YYDKDF (reference sequence). The V and J ends lost 5 bases and 7 bases respectively, with 12 bases between them. Together with reference TRBV15 and TRBJ1-6, the CDR3 gives the full variable domain: DAMVIQNPRYQVTQFGKPVTLSCSQTLNHNVMYWYQQKSSQAPKLLFHYYDKDFNNEADTPDNFQSRRPNTSFCFLDIRSPGLGDTAMYLCATSLEAGNSPLHFGNGTRLTVT.

This sequence joins TRBV6-5 and TRBJ1-3; D ambiguous. The CDR3 sequence is 13 residues long. Germline values: CDR1 MNHEY, CDR2 SVGAGI. V shed 10 bases and J shed 5 bases, with 15 bases lying between them. In DNA form, the CDR3 reads TGTGCCACCGGGATCAGCTCCCGAAACACCATATATTTT. Translating gives CATGISSRNTIYF.

This chain links TRBV5-1 with TRBJ2-7; perhaps TRBD1 as D (6 bases). In germline, CDR1 is SGHRS, CDR2 YFSETQ. The CDR3 runs to 14 residues. Trimming pared 3 bases from V and 4 bases from J, leaving 14 bases between. This CDR3 reads CASSSGQLLYEQYF. The CDR3 DNA reads TGCGCCAGCAGCTCTGGACAGTTGCTGTACGAGCAGTACTTC.

The V and J genes are TRBV5-8 and TRBJ1-5; D is unclear. Looked up from germline, CDR1 is SGHTS and CDR2 is YDEGEE. This CDR3 contains 13 residues. Trimming stripped 0 bases from V and 4 bases from J, with 5 bases between. CDR3 sequence: CASSLGPNQPQHF. The DNA for the CDR3 is TGTGCCAGCAGCTTGGGTCCTAATCAGCCCCAGCATTTT.

The chain links TRBV6-2 or TRBV6-3 to TRBJ1-2, with 7 bases fitting TRBD1. CDR3 length: 14 residues. CDR1 MNHEY and CDR2 SVGEGT come from the germline V gene. Trimming took 4 bases from V and 4 from J; bases not matched to a gene: 6. CDR3 DNA: TGTGCCAGCAGTTTGGACAGGCGGAGCTATGGCTACACCTTC. This gives the protein CASSLDRRSYGYTF.

This clone was seen only once. The CDR3 reads CASSLPGENSPLHF. The CDR3 DNA sequence: TGTGCCAGCAGCTTACCAGGGGAGAATTCACCCCTCCACTTT. The rearrangement uses TRBV7-9 and TRBJ1-6, with D possibly matching TRBD1 (6 bases). Germline assignment: CDR1 SEHNR and CDR2 FQNEAQ (reference sequence). The CDR3 sequence is 14 residues long. Trimming cost V 2 bases and J 7 bases, with 9 bases left between them.

The chain is built from TRBV24-1 and TRBJ2-1; TRBD2 agrees at 9 bases. The CDR3 consists of 15 residues. Germline V CDR1 and CDR2: KGHDR, SFDVKD. Trimming took 4 bases from V and 10 from J; bases not matched to a gene: 10. The CDR3 is CATSDLGTSLSEQFF. In DNA form, the CDR3 reads TGTGCCACCAGTGACCTCGGGACTAGCTTATCCGAGCAGTTCTTC.

This chain connects TRBV3-1 (or the pseudogene TRBV3-2) to TRBJ2-7, with TRBD2 identical over 11 bases. V was clipped by 4 bases and J by 4 bases; unmatched bases: 12. The CDR3 sequence is 17 residues long. Per germline, CDR1 LGHDT and CDR2 YNNKEL (reference sequence). CDR3 bases: TGTGCCAGCAGCCGTACTAGCGGGGGATCGGGTGGATACGAGCAGTACTTC. This translates into CASSRTSGGSGGYEQYF.

The rearrangement joins TRBV4-3 to TRBJ2-3; TRBD1 is a possible D gene (6 bases). The CDR3 has 17 amino acids. Trimming stripped 1 base from V and 2 bases from J, with 16 bases between. The V gene's germline CDR1 is LGHNA and CDR2 YSLEER. This CDR3 is CASSQGPRDITTDTQYF. CDR3 coding DNA: TGCGCCAGCAGCCAAGGTCCCCGGGACATAACCACAGATACGCAGTATTTT.

This clone was counted a single time. This rearrangement joins TRBV20-1 to TRBJ2-5; D call uncertain. V was shortened by 5 bases and J by 5 bases, with 9 bases between the two germline ends. This CDR3 has 11 residues. The V gene's germline CDR1 is DFQATT and CDR2 SNEGSKA (reference sequence). The CDR3 region has the DNA TGCAGTGCTGCTCGTGGGGAGACCCAGTACTTC. The encoded protein is CSAARGETQYF.

The V call is TRBV19, the J call TRBJ2-3; either TRBD1 or TRBD2 may supply D (6 bases each). This CDR3 comprises 12 residues. V was pared by 3 bases and J by 11 bases, with 12 bases between. Germline V CDR1 and CDR2: LNHDA, SQIVND (reference sequence). This CDR3 is CASSIPGAGQYF. Written as DNA, the CDR3 is TGTGCCAGTAGTATCCCGGGGGCAGGGCAGTATTTT.

The DNA of the CDR3 is TGTGCCAGCAGCTACCGACAGGGGGTTAGCTACAATGAGCAGTTCTTC. This encodes CASSYRQGVSYNEQFF. The chain uses TRBV5-6 and TRBJ2-1, with 9 positions matching TRBD1. The CDR3 totals 16 residues. Germline V gene lookup returns CDR1 SGHDT and CDR2 YYEEEE. V trimming: 3 bases; J trimming: 3 bases; junction bases outside the gene matches: 7.

In this sample, this clone turned up a few times. This sequence joins TRBV28 and TRBJ2-7, with D perhaps TRBD1 (6 bases). CDR1 is MDHEN and CDR2 is SYDVKM in the germline V gene. This CDR3 has 11 residues. Trimming removed 6 bases from V and 3 bases from J, with 6 bases in between. The CDR3 DNA reads TGTGCCAGCAGGGACAGCTACGAGCAGTACTTC. It encodes CASRDSYEQYF.

This clone occurred a few times. This rearrangement joins TRBV19 to TRBJ1-3; D remains unclear. V was shortened by 6 bases and J by 7 bases, with 16 bases between the two germline ends. Per germline, CDR1 LNHDA and CDR2 SQIVND (reference sequence). The CDR3 runs 14 residues. The CDR3 is CASSVTTRRNTIYF. In nucleotides, the CDR3 is TGTGCCAGTAGCGTGACGACGAGACGGAACACCATATATTTT.

V gene TRBV5-6 combines with J gene TRBJ1-1, with a possible D match to TRBD1 (6 bases). Germline V lookup: CDR1 SGHDT, CDR2 YYEEEE. The CDR3 has 14 amino acids. Between the trimmed V and J ends, which lost 0 bases and 6 bases, there was a span of 12 bases. The CDR3 loop is CASSLGAGAAEAFF. The CDR3 bases are TGTGCCAGCAGCTTGGGGGCGGGGGCAGCTGAAGCTTTCTTT.

This clone was observed a few times. The genes are TRBV6-2 or TRBV6-3 and TRBJ2-7, with a possible D match to TRBD1 (6 bases). This CDR3 has 13 amino acids. V shed 6 bases and J shed 4 bases, with 13 bases lying between them. The germline V gene encodes CDR1 MNHEY and CDR2 SVGEGT. The chain's CDR3 is CASRYREKYEQYF. The CDR3 bases are TGTGCCAGCAGATACAGGGAGAAGTACGAGCAGTACTTC.

The rearrangement uses TRBV3-1 (or the pseudogene TRBV3-2) and TRBJ2-7; maybe TRBD2 (5 bases). The CDR3 is 16 residues long. Germline CDR1 and CDR2: LGHDT and YNNKEL (reference sequence). The V end lost 1 base, the J end lost 0 bases, and 13 bases lay between the germline ends. The CDR3 region is CASSQGVSANSYEQYF. The CDR3 coding sequence is TGTGCCAGCAGCCAAGGGGTTAGCGCCAACTCCTACGAGCAGTACTTC.

The chain combines TRBV19 with TRBJ2-2; TRBD1 agrees at 11 bases. Germline CDR1 LNHDA, CDR2 SQIVND (reference sequence). J lost 1 base, V lost 7 bases, and 2 bases had no gene match. The CDR3 runs to 15 residues. DNA of the CDR3: TGTGCCAGTATAGGGACAGGGGGGAACACCGGGGAGCTGTTTTTT. Protein product: CASIGTGGNTGELFF. Filled out from reference TRBV19 and TRBJ2-2, the complete variable domain reads DGGITQSPKYLFRKEGQNVTLSCEQNLNHDAMYWYRQDPGQGLRLIYYSQIVNDFQKGDIAEGYSVSREKKESFPLTVTSAQKNPTAFYLCASIGTGGNTGELFFGEGSRLTVL.

The gene calls are TRBV25-1 and TRBJ1-1; D is perhaps TRBD1 (5 bases). The CDR3 sequence is 13 residues long. In germline, CDR1 is MGHDK, CDR2 SYGVNS. V dropped 6 bases and J dropped 5 bases, with 13 bases sitting between them. The CDR3 DNA sequence: TGTGCCAGCAGAGGACATGGAGGGACTGAAGCTTTCTTT. Translation gives CASRGHGGTEAFF.

The rearrangement joins TRBV30 to TRBJ2-2; possibly TRBD2 for D (6 bases). The CDR3 length is 13 residues. The germline V gene encodes CDR1 GTSNPN and CDR2 SVGIG (reference sequence). Trimming cost V 1 base and J 3 bases, with 6 bases left between them. The CDR3 sequence is CAWSGGDTGELFF. CDR3 in DNA: TGTGCCTGGAGTGGGGGGGACACCGGGGAGCTGTTTTTT. The full variable domain, in which reference TRBV30 and TRBJ2-2 provide the parts outside the CDR3, is SQTIHQWPATLVQPVGSPLSLECTVEGTSNPNLYWYRQAAGRGLQLLFYSVGIGQISSEVPQNLSASRPQDRQFILSSKKLLLSDSGFYLCAWSGGDTGELFFGEGSRLTVL.

The V call is TRBV28, the J call TRBJ2-7; no reliable D call. Trimming took 2 bases from V and 3 from J, leaving 5 bases between them. Germline V gene sequence: CDR1 MDHEN, CDR2 SYDVKM. CDR3 length: 12 residues. The CDR3, as DNA: TGTGCCAGCAGTTTAACAGACTACGAGCAGTACTTC. Translated, it gives CASSLTDYEQYF.

V and J are TRBV28 and TRBJ1-5; 8 bases are a match to TRBD1. The J segment lost 1 base and the V segment lost 3 bases, leaving 2 bases of the junction unmatched. This CDR3 comprises 15 residues. CDR1 is MDHEN and CDR2 is SYDVKM in the germline V gene. CDR3 region: CASSLDRASNQPQHF. CDR3 bases: TGTGCCAGCAGTTTGGACAGGGCGAGCAATCAGCCCCAGCATTTT. Together with reference TRBV28 and TRBJ1-5, the CDR3 gives the full variable domain: DVKVTQSSRYLVKRTGEKVFLECVQDMDHENMFWYRQDPGLGLRLIYFSYDVKMKEKGDIPEGYSVSREKKERFSLILESASTNQTSMYLCASSLDRASNQPQHFGDGTRLSIL.

This sequence joins TRBV18 and TRBJ1-1; possibly TRBD1 for D (6 bases). The CDR3 has 13 residues. Germline CDR1 is KGHSH and CDR2 is LQKENI. V was pared by 4 bases and J by 1 base, with 7 bases between. CDR3 residues: CASSQTGNTEAFF. CDR3 DNA: TGTGCCAGCTCACAGACAGGGAACACTGAAGCTTTCTTT.

A few counts support this clone. This chain links TRBV10-3 with TRBJ2-7; possibly TRBD1 or TRBD2 for D (6 bases each). V was pared by 4 bases and J by 6 bases, with 13 bases between. Germline CDR1 ENHRY, CDR2 SYGVKD. The CDR3 runs 13 residues. Written as DNA, the CDR3 is TGTGCCATCAGTGGAGGGGGGATTCTCGAGCAGTACTTC. Translating gives CAISGGGILEQYF.